This is a list of T cell receptor beta chains from one sample in a study of blood T cell repertoires in COVID-19. Clones were sequenced by immunoSEQ multiplex PCR, and TCRdb holds only the in-frame ones, with some missing. The sample consists of roughly 200,000 clones, roughly 84% of them appearing once. The material sequenced was PBMCs or T cells enriched from blood (not recorded which). These receptors all stem from a man aged 25-45 years in a cohort exposed to, infected with or recovered from COVID-19 (not recorded which). CDR3s include the opening cysteine and the closing phenylalanine or tryptophan. The order of the fields is V gene, J gene, CDR3 length, clone size, D gene, CDR3 DNA, CDR3 protein. The D gene is left open where the match is weak. Size is stated for part of the rows, as once, few or many counts, or as a class when the clone is expanded.

>TRBV14|TRBJ2-7|15|-|TRBD2
TGTGCCAGCAGCCAAGTGGGACTAGCGGGAGTCGAGCAGTACTTC
CASSQVGLAGVEQYF
>TRBV18|TRBJ1-2|13|few|-
TGTGCCAGCTCACTTGATCCGGGGTATGGCTACACCTTC
CASSLDPGYGYTF
>TRBV5-1|TRBJ1-5|16|-|TRBD1
TGCGCCAGCAGCTTGGGGGGGACAGGGTCTAATCAGCCCCAGCATTTT
CASSLGGTGSNQPQHF
>TRBV7-9|TRBJ2-1|19|-|-
TGTGCCAGCAGCCCAGCAGGGTTAAGGGATCTCCGACGGTGGAATGAGCAGTTCTTC
CASSPAGLRDLRRWNEQFF
>TRBV27|TRBJ2-7|16|-|-
TGTGCCAGCAGTTCCCCCACTAGCAAGCTTCCTTACGAGCAGTACTTC
CASSSPTSKLPYEQYF
>TRBV3-1/TRBV3-2|TRBJ2-1|16|-|TRBD2
TGTGCCAGCAGCCAAGCCGGCGGGGGTGCCTACAATGAGCAGTTCTTC
CASSQAGGGAYNEQFF
>TRBV7-2|TRBJ2-1|15|-|TRBD2
TGTGCCAGCAGCCCGTTTAGCGGGAGAGGACATGAGCAGTTCTTC
CASSPFSGRGHEQFF
>TRBV19|TRBJ2-5|14|-|-
TGTGCCAGTAGTCCGTTCCCAGCCGGGGAGACCCAGTACTTC
CASSPFPAGETQYF
>TRBV12-3/TRBV12-4|TRBJ2-7|12|-|TRBD1
TGTGCCAGCTCGACAGGGTCCTACGAGCAGTACTTC
CASSTGSYEQYF
>TRBV28|TRBJ1-2|15|-|-
TGTGCCAGCACACCAAGTCAGGGGCTATACTATGGCTACACCTTC
CASTPSQGLYYGYTF
>TRBV5-4|TRBJ2-7|15|once|-
TGTGCCAGCAGCCCCGGCGGCAGGGCTCGCCCCGAGCAGTACTTC
CASSPGGRARPEQYF
>TRBV25-1|TRBJ2-1|14|once|TRBD2
TGTGCCAGCAGTGCCGGACTAGCGGGATGGGAGCAGTTCTTC
CASSAGLAGWEQFF
>TRBV6-2/TRBV6-3|TRBJ2-7|13|once|-
TGTGCCAGCAGTTATCTAGCGTCGTTCGAGCAGTACTTC
CASSYLASFEQYF
>TRBV4-1|TRBJ1-2|13|-|-
TGCGCCAGCAGCCAAGACGGGAACTATGGCTACACCTTC
CASSQDGNYGYTF
>TRBV7-2|TRBJ2-5|17|-|-
TGTGCCAGCAGCCCTAGGACGTCGGCACAGGCCGAAGAGACCCAGTACTTC
CASSPRTSAQAEETQYF
>TRBV11-2|TRBJ1-2|14|once|-
TGTGCCAGCAGCTTAGGGTTACAGGGTGGTGGCTACACCTTC
CASSLGLQGGGYTF
>TRBV11-2|TRBJ2-7|16|-|TRBD2
TGTGCCAGCAGCCCCCGGAGTAGCGGGAGAACCGACGAGCAGTACTTC
CASSPRSSGRTDEQYF
>TRBV28|TRBJ2-7|16|-|TRBD2
TGTGCCAGCAGTTTCGGACTAGCGGGAGTTCTCTACGAGCAGTACTTC
CASSFGLAGVLYEQYF
>TRBV4-1|TRBJ1-4|17|-|TRBD1
TGCGCCAGCAGCCAAGGTGTGGAGGGGGCCTCTAATGAAAAACTGTTTTTT
CASSQGVEGASNEKLFF
>TRBV7-2|TRBJ2-2|19|-|TRBD2
TGTGCCAGCAGCCAAAGGTGGGGGGCGGGAGGAGTTGGCACCGGGGAGCTGTTTTTT
CASSQRWGAGGVGTGELFF
>TRBV12-5|TRBJ2-1|16|-|-
TGTGCTAGTGGTTTGGTTTTGGGGCCAGTCTACAATGAGCAGTTCTTC
CASGLVLGPVYNEQFF
>TRBV5-4|TRBJ1-2|15|-|TRBD1
TGTGCCAGCAGCTGGCTGACAGGGGGCGGGCATGGCTACACCTTC
CASSWLTGGGHGYTF
>TRBV7-9|TRBJ1-3|14|-|-
TGTGCCAGCAGTCAAGTGGGAGCCGGAAACACCATATATTTT
CASSQVGAGNTIYF
>TRBV2|TRBJ2-1|12|-|-
TGTGCCAGCAGCCGAGATAGTAATGAGCAGTTCTTC
CASSRDSNEQFF
>TRBV18|TRBJ2-1|17|-|-
TGTGCCAGCTCACCACCGACGGCGGGTTACACAAACAATGAGCAGTTCTTC
CASSPPTAGYTNNEQFF
>TRBV5-4|TRBJ1-2|15|few|-
TGTGCCAGCAGCTTGGGGAGCAGTATAGACTATGGCTACACCTTC
CASSLGSSIDYGYTF
>TRBV3-1/TRBV3-2|TRBJ2-7|16|-|TRBD2
TGTGCCAGCAGCTCAGGTTTGGGACTAGGGGGATACGAGCAGTACTTC
CASSSGLGLGGYEQYF
>TRBV7-8|TRBJ2-3|17|-|TRBD2
TGTGCCAGCTCTATTCTAGGGACTAGCGGGAGTCCAGATACGCAGTATTTT
CASSILGTSGSPDTQYF
>TRBV29-1|TRBJ2-7|12|-|TRBD2
TGCAGCGGGCGCGGGGGCTCCTACGAGCAGTACTTC
CSGRGGSYEQYF